This T cell receptor (beta chain) was documented in a study of tumor-infiltrating lymphocytes in primary liver carcinoma. Whole-study context: Tumors were stage T1-T3 N0M0, roughly 4 to 11 cm across.

The roughly 18-32 mg bulk tissue piece was not sorted before simultaneous RNA and DNA extraction. The study sampled five separate regions from each tumor. Reverse transcription of approximately 520 ng total RNA with a constant-region primer produced TCR beta cDNA. Slightly modified ARM-PCR, run as three nested multiplex PCR rounds, produced the TCR beta libraries. PCR rounds one and two used TRBV1-TRBV30 forward primers with a C-beta reverse primer for 10 cycles each. In TCRdb, the multiplex PCR reads were re-called with MiXCR into one record per CDR3 protein. The sample holds some 100,000 distinct CDR3 sequences, approximately 70% seen once. The study's findings and limits: Tumors significantly exceeded blood in top-250-clone fraction (p = 0.039). Pairs of tumor regions overlapped more than tumor-adjacent and tumor-blood pairs did.

There are a few counts of this clonotype. Its antigen is unidentified. Germline CDR1 is SEHNR and CDR2 is FQNEAQ (reference sequence). The CDR3 is made up of 15 amino acids. Trimming took 1 base from V and 2 from J, leaving 10 bases between them. Sequenced sample: liver tumor tissue from sampling region 2. Sample subset: tumor region T2, inferior pole. The receptor comes from a woman aged 60-75 years with primary liver carcinoma and hepatitis B virus infection. J is TRBJ2-3 and V is TRBV7-9; D is tentatively TRBD1 or TRBD2 (6 bases each). This CDR3 is CASSLGGALTDTQYF. In DNA form, the CDR3 reads TGTGCCAGCAGCTTAGGGGGGGCCCTCACAGATACGCAGTATTTT.